This TCR beta chain was recovered during a study of a mutant IDH1 vaccine in newly diagnosed glioma. Time point described: baseline, week 1 (first vaccination visit). The treatment here: pre-vaccination baseline after standard-of-care therapy. Here immunoSEQ multiplex PCR was the method, and the copy in TCRdb shows in-frame clones only, minus some. The sample includes about 98,000 clones, 80% to 90% seen only once; the top ten take less than 0.65%. Per germline, CDR1 GTSNPN and CDR2 SVGIG (reference sequence). The CDR3 sequence is 13 residues long. The V gene lost 4 bases and the J gene lost 5 bases, with 9 bases spanning the gap.

The chain has TRBV30 and TRBJ1-6; D remains ambiguous. The material sequenced was PBMCs, taken from a glioma patient treated with radiotherapy, temozolomide or both. The sequence came from a woman in her 50s with glioma. The CDR3 here is CAWTGYNNSPLHF. The CDR3 DNA reads TGTGCCTGGACGGGCTACAATAATTCACCCCTCCACTTT. Based on the CDR3 plus reference TRBV30 and TRBJ1-6, the full variable domain is SQTIHQWPATLVQPVGSPLSLECTVEGTSNPNLYWYRQAAGRGLQLLFYSVGIGQISSEVPQNLSASRPQDRQFILSSKKLLLSDSGFYLCAWTGYNNSPLHFGNGTRLTVT.